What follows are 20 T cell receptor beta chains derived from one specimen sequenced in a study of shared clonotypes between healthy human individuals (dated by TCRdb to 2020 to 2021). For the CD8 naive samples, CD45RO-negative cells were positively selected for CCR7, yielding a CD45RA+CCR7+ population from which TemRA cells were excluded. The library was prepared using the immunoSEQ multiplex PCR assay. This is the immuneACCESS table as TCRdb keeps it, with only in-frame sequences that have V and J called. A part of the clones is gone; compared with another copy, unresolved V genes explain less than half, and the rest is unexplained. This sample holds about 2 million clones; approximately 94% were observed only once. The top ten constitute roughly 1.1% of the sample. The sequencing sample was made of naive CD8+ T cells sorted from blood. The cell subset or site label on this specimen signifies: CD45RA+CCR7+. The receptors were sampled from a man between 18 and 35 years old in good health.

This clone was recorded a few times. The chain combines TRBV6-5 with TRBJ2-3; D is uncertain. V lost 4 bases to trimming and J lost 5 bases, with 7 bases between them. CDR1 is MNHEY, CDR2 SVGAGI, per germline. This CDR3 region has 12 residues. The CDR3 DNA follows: TGTGCCAGCAGTTCAGATAGAGATACGCAGTATTTT. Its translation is CASSSDRDTQYF.

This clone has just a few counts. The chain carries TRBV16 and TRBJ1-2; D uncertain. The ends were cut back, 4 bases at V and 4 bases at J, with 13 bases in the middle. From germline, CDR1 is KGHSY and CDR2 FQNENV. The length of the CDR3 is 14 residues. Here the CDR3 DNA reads TGTGCCAGCAGCCCTTCCGGACTGACCTATGGCTACACCTTC. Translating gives CASSPSGLTYGYTF.

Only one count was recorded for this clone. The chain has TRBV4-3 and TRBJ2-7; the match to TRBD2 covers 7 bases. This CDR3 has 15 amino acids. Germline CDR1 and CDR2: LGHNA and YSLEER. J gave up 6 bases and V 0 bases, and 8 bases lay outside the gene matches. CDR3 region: CASSQDVGGQSEQYF. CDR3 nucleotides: TGCGCCAGCAGCCAAGACGTGGGAGGGCAATCCGAGCAGTACTTC.

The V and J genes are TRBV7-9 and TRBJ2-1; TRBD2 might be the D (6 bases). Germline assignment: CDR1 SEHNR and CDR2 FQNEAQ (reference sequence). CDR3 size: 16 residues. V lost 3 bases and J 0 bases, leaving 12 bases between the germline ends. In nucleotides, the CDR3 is TGTGCCAGCAGCTTTGGCGGGGCGAGCTCCTACAATGAGCAGTTCTTC. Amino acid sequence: CASSFGGASSYNEQFF.

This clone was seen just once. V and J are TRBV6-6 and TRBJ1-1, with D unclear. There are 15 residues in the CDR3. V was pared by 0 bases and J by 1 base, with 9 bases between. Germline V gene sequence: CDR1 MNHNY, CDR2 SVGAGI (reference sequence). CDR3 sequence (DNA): TGTGCCAGCAGTTACTCTCTCTATGGGAACACTGAAGCTTTCTTT. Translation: CASSYSLYGNTEAFF.

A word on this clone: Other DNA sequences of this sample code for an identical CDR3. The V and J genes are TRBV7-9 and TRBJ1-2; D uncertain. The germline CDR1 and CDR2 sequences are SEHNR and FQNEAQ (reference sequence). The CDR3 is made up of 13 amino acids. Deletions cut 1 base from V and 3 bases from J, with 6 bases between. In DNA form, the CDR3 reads TGTGCCAGCAGCTTAGGAACTGACTATGGCTACACCTTC. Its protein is CASSLGTDYGYTF.

The CDR3 sequence: CASSVGGTHTGELFF. DNA of the CDR3: TGTGCCAGCAGCGTAGGTGGGACCCACACCGGGGAGCTGTTTTTT. The chain links TRBV9 to TRBJ2-2, with D tentatively TRBD1 or TRBD2 (5 bases each). CDR3 length equals 15 residues. V was shortened by 0 bases and J by 3 bases, with 9 bases between the two germline ends. Germline V gene data show CDR1 as SGDLS and CDR2 as YYNGEE.

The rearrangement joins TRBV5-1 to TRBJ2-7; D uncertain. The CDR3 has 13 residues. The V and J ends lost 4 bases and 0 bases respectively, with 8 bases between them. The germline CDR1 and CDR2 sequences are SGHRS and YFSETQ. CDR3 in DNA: TGCGCCAGCAGCCCCCCCTCCTCCTACGAGCAGTACTTC. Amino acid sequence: CASSPPSSYEQYF.

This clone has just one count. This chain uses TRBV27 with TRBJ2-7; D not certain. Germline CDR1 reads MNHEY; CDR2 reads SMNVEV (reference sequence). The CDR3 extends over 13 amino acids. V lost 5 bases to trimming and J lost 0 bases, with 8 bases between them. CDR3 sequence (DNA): TGTGCCAGCAGTGGCAGGAGCTCCTACGAGCAGTACTTC. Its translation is CASSGRSSYEQYF.

The chain's CDR3 is CASRLTGGQETQYF. The CDR3 DNA reads TGTGCCAGCAGGTTGACAGGGGGGCAAGAGACCCAGTACTTC. The chain carries TRBV7-9 and TRBJ2-5, with 9 bases that match TRBD1. Germline trimming cut 6 bases from V and 2 bases from J; bases unmatched to any gene: 4. Germline-derived CDR1 and CDR2 are SEHNR and FQNEAQ (reference sequence). The CDR3 has 14 amino acids.

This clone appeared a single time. The CDR3 DNA sequence: TGTGCCAGCAGCGGATGGACAGGGGGCATCTATGGCTACACCTTC. As protein: CASSGWTGGIYGYTF. The chain carries TRBV9 and TRBJ1-2; 11 bases line up with TRBD1. Trimming cost V 3 bases and J 4 bases; bases outside gene matches: 5. The germline gives CDR1 SGDLS, CDR2 YYNGEE. This CDR3 comprises 15 residues.

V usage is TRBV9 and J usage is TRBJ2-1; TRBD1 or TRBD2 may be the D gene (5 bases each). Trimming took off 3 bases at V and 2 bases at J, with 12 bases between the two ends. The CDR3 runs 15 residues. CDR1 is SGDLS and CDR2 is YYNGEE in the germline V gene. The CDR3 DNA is TGTGCCAGCAGCGCAACAGGTAGCGCCTACAATGAGCAGTTCTTC. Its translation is CASSATGSAYNEQFF.

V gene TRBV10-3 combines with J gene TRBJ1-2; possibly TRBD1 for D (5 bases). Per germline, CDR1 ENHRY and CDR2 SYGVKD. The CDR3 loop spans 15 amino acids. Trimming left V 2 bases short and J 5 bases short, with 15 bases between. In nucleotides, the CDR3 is TGTGCCATCAGTGAGGGAATCGACAGTTCATATGGCTACACCTTC. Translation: CAISEGIDSSYGYTF.

The CDR3 is CASSLGTEAGVNEQFF. Here the CDR3 DNA reads TGTGCCAGCAGTTTGGGGACTGAGGCGGGAGTCAATGAGCAGTTCTTC. The genes are TRBV27 and TRBJ2-1; 7 bases line up with TRBD2. This CDR3 spans 16 amino acids. With V trimmed by 3 bases and J by 6 bases, 11 bases remained unmatched. In germline, CDR1 is MNHEY, CDR2 SMNVEV (reference sequence).

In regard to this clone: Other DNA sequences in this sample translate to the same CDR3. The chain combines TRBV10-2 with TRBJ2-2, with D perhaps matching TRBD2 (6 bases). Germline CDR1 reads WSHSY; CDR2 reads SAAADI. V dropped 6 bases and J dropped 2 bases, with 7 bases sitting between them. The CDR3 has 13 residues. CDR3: CASRGLNTGELFF. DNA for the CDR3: TGCGCCAGCAGGGGACTTAACACCGGGGAGCTGTTTTTT.

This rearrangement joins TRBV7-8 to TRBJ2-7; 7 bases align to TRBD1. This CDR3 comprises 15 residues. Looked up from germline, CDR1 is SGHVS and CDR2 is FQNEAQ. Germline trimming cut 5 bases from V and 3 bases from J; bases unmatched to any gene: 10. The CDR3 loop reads CASSPGTVKYYEQYF. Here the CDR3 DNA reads TGTGCCAGCAGCCCTGGGACAGTCAAATACTACGAGCAGTACTTC.

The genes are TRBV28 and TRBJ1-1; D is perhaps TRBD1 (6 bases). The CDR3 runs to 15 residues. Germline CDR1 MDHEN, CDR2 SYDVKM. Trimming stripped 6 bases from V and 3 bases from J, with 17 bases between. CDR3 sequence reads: CASSTPMGGHTEAFF. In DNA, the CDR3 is TGTGCCAGCAGCACACCAATGGGGGGCCACACTGAAGCTTTCTTT.

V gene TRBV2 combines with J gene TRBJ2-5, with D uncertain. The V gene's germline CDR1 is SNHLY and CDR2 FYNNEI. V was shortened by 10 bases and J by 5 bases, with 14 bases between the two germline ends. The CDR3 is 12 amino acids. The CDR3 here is CATSGVHETQYF. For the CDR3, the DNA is TGTGCCACCTCAGGTGTTCACGAGACCCAGTACTTC.

CDR3 in DNA: TGTGCCAGCAGTTCAGAGGGGGGGGGTAATTCACCCCTCCACTTT. This sequence encodes CASSSEGGGNSPLHF. The rearrangement joins TRBV14 to TRBJ1-6, with D maybe TRBD1 (6 bases). The germline V gene encodes CDR1 SGHDN and CDR2 FVKESK. The V end lost 6 bases, the J end lost 6 bases, and 15 bases lay between the germline ends. The CDR3 spans 15 residues.

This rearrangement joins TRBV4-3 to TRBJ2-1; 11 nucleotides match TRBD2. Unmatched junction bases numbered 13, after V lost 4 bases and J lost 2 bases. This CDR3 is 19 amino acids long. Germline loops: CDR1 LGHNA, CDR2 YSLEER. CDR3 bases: TGCGCCAGCAGCCCGGTATTTAAAGGGGGACTAGCGGCCTACAATGAGCAGTTCTTC. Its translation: CASSPVFKGGLAAYNEQFF.